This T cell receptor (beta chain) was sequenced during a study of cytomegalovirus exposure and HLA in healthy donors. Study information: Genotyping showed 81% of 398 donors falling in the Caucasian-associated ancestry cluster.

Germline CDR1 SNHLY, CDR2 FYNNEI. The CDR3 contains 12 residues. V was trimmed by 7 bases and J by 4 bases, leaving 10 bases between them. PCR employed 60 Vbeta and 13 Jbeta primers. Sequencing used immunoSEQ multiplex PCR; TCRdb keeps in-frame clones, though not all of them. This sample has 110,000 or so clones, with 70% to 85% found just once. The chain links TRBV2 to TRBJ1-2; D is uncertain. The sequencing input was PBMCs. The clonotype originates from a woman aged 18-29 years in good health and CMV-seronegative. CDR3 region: CASKENSYGYTF. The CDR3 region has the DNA TGTGCCAGCAAAGAAAACAGCTATGGCTACACCTTC.